This T cell receptor (beta chain) was sequenced for a study of T cell responses to AZD1222 COVID-19 vaccine (dated by TCRdb to the early 2020s). Background for the entire study: AZD1222 recipients whose second dose came at about 4 weeks and those whose second dose came at about 12 weeks were combined into one group, since spike-specific TCR depth and breadth did not differ between the two schedules. TCR sequencing covered over 230 trial participants: 200 to 220 given two doses of AZD1222 and some 25 given two doses of MenACWY control vaccine. Trial participants were enrolled by age into subgroups of 18-55, 56-69 and 70-plus years, and about 150, 27 and 61 TCR-sequenced participants, respectively, were included in these subgroups.

A note on this clone: Its binding antigen is unknown. No much larger clone is present one base from it, and per-base qualities are unavailable.

CDR1 SNHLY and CDR2 FYNNEI are derived from the germline V gene. The V and J ends are trimmed by 6 bases and 0 bases, leaving 18 bases between them. From the cysteine through the phenylalanine, the CDR3 covers 16 amino acids. CDR3 DNA is the only sequence kept; it has 48 bases, read in frame from the first base. The time point tag for this specimen amounts to: baseline before first vaccination. The vaccinee samples were drawn from two UK trials, COV001 and COV002, one of which was a single-blind randomized controlled phase 2/3 trial testing AZD1222 (ChAdOx1 nCoV-19) in healthy adults. For TCRbeta chain sequencing, PBMC samples were collected from trial participants at day 0 and at day 28 after the second dose. Results and caveats for the whole study, not just this receptor: The vaccine-associated CD4 TCRs covered the entire spike protein, and the dominant responses fell in regions 160-218 and 743-854. Reportedly, close to half of the unique spike-specific TCRs recognized epitopes lying outside the regions that are mutated in the B.1.351 and B.1.1.7 variants. Because no day 14 peak-response samples were available, the repertoires could be characterized only after the peak T cell response. Conclusions about previously exposed vaccinees are limited because only a handful of AZD1222 recipients were SARS-CoV-2 seropositive at baseline. The 56-69-year group was small, and its depth increase did not reach significance, likely because of low power. Spike-specific TCR breadth and depth rose significantly after two AZD1222 doses compared with day 0 and with MenACWY recipients. Participants were mostly white British and included more females than males, and it was suggested by the authors that clonal diversity may have been underestimated.

The CDR3 regions of human TCRbeta chains were subjected to immunosequencing. In the paper's pipeline: TCRs in the repertoires were compared against a reference library of SARS-CoV-2-specific TCRs that had been generated with the MIRA antigen-specificity platform. Breadth was defined as the fraction of unique TCRs that were SARS-CoV-2-associated. Depth was defined as the fraction of total T cells that were SARS-CoV-2-associated. Each spike-specific TCR was assigned to its reactive spike region and to a CD4 or CD8 class using the MIRA data. Log10-transformed breadth and depth values were compared by one-way ANOVA with Sidak's multiple comparisons tests. Here the immuneACCESS table is served through TCRdb, limited to in-frame sequences with V and J called. Missing clones are a known gap in these copies; in checked studies unresolved V genes cover under half, and the rest lacks a known reason. V, J and clone size are those of that table, while D and trimming were read from the DNA. Counted in this sample were 150,000 to 200,000 clones; approximately 91% of them appeared once. More than 0.75% of the sample lies in the top ten.

This specimen was peripheral blood, taken on day 0 of AZD1222 vaccination. The chain uses TRBV2 and TRBJ2-7, and the D gene may be TRBD1, 6 bases matching. The TCR sequence derives from an adult in good health. The bases read TGTGCCAGCAGGGAACGGACAAAAGGGGGCTCCTACGAGCAGTACTTC. Protein translation: CASRERTKGGSYEQYF.